This TCR beta chain was observed in a study of T-cell reconstitution after alpha-beta-depleted transplantation in children. Study-level findings and limits: Some patients' high day-60 TCRbeta diversity was attributed to recipient cells surviving conditioning. In patients about two months after transplant, alpha-beta T cells reportedly arose from several hundred expanded graft clones. A year had passed since transplant, and T-cell counts and diversity by then came mostly from newly produced T cells.

This clonotype was counted many times. No antigen is known for it. Construction of the TCRbeta library involved unique molecular identifiers. TCRdb fed the PCR reads into MiXCR, producing one record per CDR3 protein. The sample lists about 300,000 distinct CDR3 sequences, 10% seen once, with around 7.6% in the top ten. The sequence was collected from a boy in the first two years of life with acute myeloid leukemia, due to receive a stem cell transplant. The sequenced sample was PBMCs, obtained before TCRalphabeta/CD19-depleted stem cell transplant.

CDR3 bases: TGCGCCAGCAGCTTGGGTCCGGGTGGGGGCAATCAGCCCCAGCATTTT. Amino acid sequence: CASSLGPGGGNQPQHF. The chain links TRBV5-1 to TRBJ1-5, with D uncertain. Trimming left V 0 bases short and J 2 bases short, with 12 bases between. The CDR3 has 16 amino acids. The germline gives CDR1 SGHRS, CDR2 YFSETQ.